The rows below give T cell receptor beta chains drawn from one sample of a study of CD8 T cells in Susac syndrome. TCRdb ran MiXCR on the immunoSEQ multiplex PCR reads and lists one entry per CDR3 protein. Found here are 150,000 to 200,000 distinct CDR3 sequences, around 96% of them singletons; the top ten hold over 0.12%. Input material: CD4+ T cells from PBMCs. All receptors come from a human donor in good health. Both conserved end residues are part of each CDR3. D genes are given only for firm matches. The size entry is marked missing in some rows and otherwise reads once, few, many or a size class.

>NA|TRBV7-2|NA|TRBJ2-3
TGTGCCAGCAGCTCACCAAGCAGGCAGGCCGAGGGGACAAAGTATTTT
CASSSPSRQAEGTKYF
>NA|TRBV5-1|NA|TRBJ1-2
TGCGCCAGCAGAACCGGGGACACCTTTCGTGGCTACACCTTC
CASRTGDTFRGYTF
>TRBD2|TRBV5-4|NA|TRBJ2-5
TGTGCCAGCAGCAACCGGGCGGGGGGTCTCCAAGAGACCCAGTACTTC
CASSNRAGGLQETQYF
>NA|TRBV9|NA|TRBJ2-7
TGTGCCAGCAGCCCGTCCGGGACTTTCTACGAGCAGTACTTC
CASSPSGTFYEQYF
>NA|TRBV7-2|NA|TRBJ2-4
TGTGCCAGCAGCTTAGAGGGACGATGGAACATTCAGTACTTC
CASSLEGRWNIQYF
>NA|TRBV5-4|NA|TRBJ2-3
TGTGCCAGCAGCTTAATTAGCACAGATACGCAGTATTTT
CASSLISTDTQYF
>TRBD2|TRBV7-3|NA|TRBJ2-3
TGTGCCAGCAGTACTAGCGGGGGGGCCACAGATACGCAGTATTTT
CASSTSGGATDTQYF
>TRBD1|TRBV20-1|NA|TRBJ1-2
TGCAGTGCTAAGGGGGCCTATGGCTACACCTTC
CSAKGAYGYTF
>NA|TRBV28|NA|TRBJ1-5
TGTGCCAGCAGTTTGGGGGGGGCTGGCAATCAGCCCCAGCATTTT
CASSLGGAGNQPQHF
>NA|TRBV7-2|NA|TRBJ2-3
TGTGCCAGCAGCTTAGTGTCGGGGGGCCAGGATACGCAGTATTTT
CASSLVSGGQDTQYF
>NA|TRBV7-2|NA|TRBJ1-2
TGTGCCAGCACCCCCGGCCCGGTATTCGGATATGGCTACACCTTC
CASTPGPVFGYGYTF
>TRBD1|TRBV11-1|NA|TRBJ1-1
TGTGCCAGCAGCTCGGACAGGGCTGAAGCTTTCTTT
CASSSDRAEAFF
>TRBD2|TRBV12-3/TRBV12-4|NA|TRBJ2-3
TGTGCCAGCAGTCCAACCGCTAGCGGGGGGTTCACAGATACGCAGTATTTT
CASSPTASGGFTDTQYF
>TRBD1|TRBV6-5|once|TRBJ2-5
TGTGCCAGCAGTGCGACAGGGGGCGGGGAGACCCAGTACTTC
CASSATGGGETQYF
>TRBD2|TRBV28|NA|TRBJ2-1
TGTGCCAGCAGTTGGACTAGCGGGGGGGACAATGAGCAGTTCTTC
CASSWTSGGDNEQFF
>NA|TRBV5-4|NA|TRBJ2-6
TGTGCCAGCAGTTTCGACAGCACCGGGGCCAACGTCCTGACTTTC
CASSFDSTGANVLTF
>NA|TRBV14|NA|TRBJ1-6
TGTGCCAGCAGCCAAACCGGGACGGTAAATTCACCCCTCCACTTT
CASSQTGTVNSPLHF
>NA|TRBV20-1|NA|TRBJ2-2
TGCAGTGCTAGAGGGGTCCAGTCCACCGGGGAGCTGTTTTTT
CSARGVQSTGELFF
>TRBD1|TRBV4-3|NA|TRBJ2-7
TGCGCCAGCAGCCAAGAAAGGACAGGGGACCTCTACGAGCAGTACTTC
CASSQERTGDLYEQYF
>NA|TRBV2|NA|TRBJ2-1
TGTGCCAGCACCCCCCTCGGGGGCAATGAGCAGTTCTTC
CASTPLGGNEQFF
>NA|TRBV29-1|NA|TRBJ2-3
TGCAGCGTTGAAGATCGAAGGGGGGGCCTCAGCACAGATACGCAGTATTTT
CSVEDRRGGLSTDTQYF
>NA|TRBV23-1|NA|TRBJ1-6
TGCGCCAGCAGTCCTAGGTGGCCAGTGGGAAATTCACCCCTCCACTTT
CASSPRWPVGNSPLHF
>NA|TRBV11-2|NA|TRBJ2-3
TGTGCCAGCAGCTTGTCACTAGCTCGCACAGATACGCAGTATTTT
CASSLSLARTDTQYF
>NA|TRBV12-3/TRBV12-4|NA|TRBJ1-5
TGTGCCAGCAGACCTTGGACGGCTCCGGCTCAGCCCCAGCATTTT
CASRPWTAPAQPQHF
>TRBD1|TRBV5-4|NA|TRBJ1-2
TGTGCCAGCAGCTCGGGACAGGGGAACTATGGCTACACCTTC
CASSSGQGNYGYTF
>NA|TRBV25-1|once|TRBJ2-3
TGTGCCAGCCTCATGGGCCCCACAGATACGCAGTATTTT
CASLMGPTDTQYF
>NA|TRBV27|NA|TRBJ1-5
TGTGCCAGCAGTTTGTTTTTGGGGCCCCGCAATCAGCCCCAGCATTTT
CASSLFLGPRNQPQHF
>TRBD1|TRBV29-1|NA|TRBJ2-7
TGCAGCGTTACGGACAGGTTATCCTACGAGCAGTACTTC
CSVTDRLSYEQYF
>NA|TRBV20-1|NA|TRBJ1-2
TGCAGTGCTAGAGATGAAGGCGGGACGGTCTATGGCTACACCTTC
CSARDEGGTVYGYTF
>NA|TRBV9|once|TRBJ2-3
TGTGCCAGCAGCGTAGGTCCGTCCTCAGATACGCAGTATTTT
CASSVGPSSDTQYF
>TRBD1|TRBV29-1|NA|TRBJ1-2
TGCAGCGGCACGACAGGGGGCTTGGATGGCTACACCTTC
CSGTTGGLDGYTF
>TRBD2|TRBV20-1|NA|TRBJ2-1
TGCAGTGCCTATAGCGGGGGGGCTTACAATGAGCAGTTCTTC
CSAYSGGAYNEQFF
>NA|TRBV7-9|NA|TRBJ1-5
TGTGCCAGCAGCTCAAGCCAGGGAGATCAGCCCCAGCATTTT
CASSSSQGDQPQHF
>NA|TRBV7-9|NA|TRBJ2-1
TGTGCCAGCAGAATGGCAGGGGCCGGTGAGCAGTTCTTC
CASRMAGAGEQFF
>TRBD1|TRBV20-1|NA|TRBJ2-7
TGCAGTGGCGACAGGGGAGGAAAAGAGCAGTACTTC
CSGDRGGKEQYF
>NA|TRBV7-9|NA|TRBJ2-5
TGTGCCAGCAGCCGAGTCGGGGGCCAAGAGACCCAGTACTTC
CASSRVGGQETQYF
>NA|TRBV29-1|NA|TRBJ2-2
TGCAGCGTTGGGGATCGGTACACCGGGGAGCTGTTTTTT
CSVGDRYTGELFF
>NA|TRBV3-1|NA|TRBJ1-2
TGTGCCAGCAGCCAAGAATCGGGGAACTATGGCTACACCTTC
CASSQESGNYGYTF
>TRBD2|TRBV25-1|NA|TRBJ2-7
TGTGCCAGCAGTGGGGGCGGGGGGATGCAGTACTTC
CASSGGGGMQYF
>NA|TRBV5-4|NA|TRBJ2-7
TGTGCCAGCAGCTCCCTCCCCGCAGACGAGCAGTACTTC
CASSSLPADEQYF
>NA|TRBV19|NA|TRBJ1-5
TGTGCCAGTAGGACGCACCCGGGGTCCTTTCTTCAGCCCCAGCATTTT
CASRTHPGSFLQPQHF
>NA|TRBV18|NA|TRBJ1-2
TGTGCCAGCTCGGCGGGGTATGGCTACACCTTC
CASSAGYGYTF
>NA|TRBV20-1|NA|TRBJ2-3
TGCAGTGGGTCAGGGAGCACAGATACGCAGTATTTT
CSGSGSTDTQYF